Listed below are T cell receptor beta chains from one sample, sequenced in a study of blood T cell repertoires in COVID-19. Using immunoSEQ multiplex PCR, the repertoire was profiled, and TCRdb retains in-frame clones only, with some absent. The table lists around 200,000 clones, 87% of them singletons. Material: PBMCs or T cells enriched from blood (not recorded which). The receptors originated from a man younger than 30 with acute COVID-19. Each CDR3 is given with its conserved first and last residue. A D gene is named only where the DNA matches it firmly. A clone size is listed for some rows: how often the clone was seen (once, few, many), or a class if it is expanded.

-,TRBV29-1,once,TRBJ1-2,CSVGTASNYGYTF,TGCAGCGTTGGGACAGCTTCTAACTATGGCTACACCTTC
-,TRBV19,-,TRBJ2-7,CASSIASSASSYEQYF,TGTGCCAGTAGTATAGCCTCTAGCGCGAGCTCCTACGAGCAGTACTTC
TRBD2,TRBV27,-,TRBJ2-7,CASSLFREGRNEQYF,TGTGCCAGCAGTTTATTCCGGGAGGGCCGGAACGAGCAGTACTTC
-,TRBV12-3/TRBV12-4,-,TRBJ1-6,CASSFRQKEPLHF,TGTGCCAGCAGTTTCCGACAGAAAGAACCCCTCCACTTT
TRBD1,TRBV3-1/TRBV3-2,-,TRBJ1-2,CASSQPTGGDGYTF,TGTGCCAGCAGCCAACCCACAGGGGGCGATGGCTACACCTTC
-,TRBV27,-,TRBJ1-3,CASSLSIRGSGNTIYF,TGTGCCAGCAGTTTATCGATAAGGGGCTCTGGAAACACCATATATTTT
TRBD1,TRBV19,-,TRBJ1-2,CASSRQGSGGYTF,TGTGCCAGTAGTCGACAGGGGTCAGGTGGCTACACCTTC
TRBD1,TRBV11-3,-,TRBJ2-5,CASSLTRTGRFQETQYF,TGTGCCAGCAGCTTAACCCGGACAGGGCGATTCCAAGAGACCCAGTACTTC
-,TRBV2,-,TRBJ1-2,CASSEGSANYGYTF,TGTGCCAGCAGTGAAGGCAGCGCTAACTATGGCTACACCTTC
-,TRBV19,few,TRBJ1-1,CASSIGEAEAFF,TGTGCCAGTAGTATCGGAGAAGCTGAAGCTTTCTTT
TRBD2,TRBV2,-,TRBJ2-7,CASGIGGTLRGEQYF,TGTGCCAGCGGGATCGGGGGGACCCTAAGGGGCGAGCAGTACTTC
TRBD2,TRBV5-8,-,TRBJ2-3,CASSLTSGRNGDTQYF,TGTGCCAGCAGCTTGACTAGCGGGAGGAATGGCGATACGCAGTATTTT
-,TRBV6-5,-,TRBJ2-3,CATRGDTQYF,TGTGCCACTAGGGGAGATACGCAGTATTTT
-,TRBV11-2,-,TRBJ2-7,CASSLSGYEQYF,TGTGCCAGCAGCTTGAGCGGCTACGAGCAGTACTTC
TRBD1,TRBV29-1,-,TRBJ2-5,CSVVGTGAVETQYF,TGCAGCGTTGTCGGGACAGGGGCCGTAGAGACCCAGTACTTC
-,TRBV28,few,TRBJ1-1,CASSKGENTEAFF,TGTGCCAGCAGTAAGGGGGAGAACACTGAAGCTTTCTTT
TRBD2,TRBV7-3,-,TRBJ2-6,CASSFRAGGSGANVLTF,TGTGCCAGCAGCTTCCGAGCGGGGGGCTCTGGGGCCAACGTCCTGACTTTC
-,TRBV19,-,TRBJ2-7,CASSPDVSGSYEQYF,TGTGCCAGTAGTCCAGACGTCTCAGGGTCCTACGAGCAGTACTTC
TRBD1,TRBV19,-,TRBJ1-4,CASSPDRVVEKLFF,TGTGCCAGTAGTCCGGACAGGGTGGTCGAAAAACTGTTTTTT
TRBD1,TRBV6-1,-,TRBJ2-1,CASSEAPDRDGEQFF,TGTGCCAGCAGTGAAGCGCCGGACAGGGATGGTGAGCAGTTCTTC
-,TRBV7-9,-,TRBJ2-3,CASSLEEGLTDTQYF,TGTGCCAGCAGCTTAGAAGAGGGCCTCACAGATACGCAGTATTTT
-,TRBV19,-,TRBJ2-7,CASSITGDSYEQYF,TGTGCCAGTAGTATTACAGGAGACTCCTACGAGCAGTACTTC
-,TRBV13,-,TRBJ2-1,CASSLGLHEQFF,TGTGCCAGCAGCTTAGGCCTCCATGAGCAGTTCTTC
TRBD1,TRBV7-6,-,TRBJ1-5,CASSLGGEGAAQPQHF,TGTGCCAGCAGCTTAGGAGGAGAGGGGGCGGCTCAGCCCCAGCATTTT
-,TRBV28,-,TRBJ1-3,CASSIGGGGGNTIYF,TGTGCCAGCAGCATCGGGGGGGGCGGTGGAAACACCATATATTTT
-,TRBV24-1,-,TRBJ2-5,CATSDTPGKGLETQYF,TGTGCCACCAGTGACACCCCCGGGAAGGGCCTAGAGACCCAGTACTTC
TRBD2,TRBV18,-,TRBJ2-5,CASSPPLGRGETQYF,TGTGCCAGCTCACCACCCCTCGGGAGGGGGGAGACCCAGTACTTC
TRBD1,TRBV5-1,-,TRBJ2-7,CASSAGTGGGYEQYF,TGCGCCAGCAGCGCCGGGACAGGGGGCGGCTACGAGCAGTACTTC
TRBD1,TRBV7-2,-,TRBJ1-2,CASSLATGENGYTF,TGTGCCAGCAGCTTAGCGACAGGGGAAAATGGCTACACCTTC
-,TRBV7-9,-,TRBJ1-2,CASSAGVDYGYTF,TGTGCCAGCAGCGCAGGGGTGGACTATGGCTACACCTTC
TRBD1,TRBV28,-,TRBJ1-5,CASSPDRGQQPQHF,TGTGCCAGCAGTCCCGACAGGGGACAGCAGCCCCAGCATTTT
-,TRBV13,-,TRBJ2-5,CTSSLAPSAQETQYF,TGTACCAGCAGCTTAGCGCCTAGCGCCCAAGAGACCCAGTACTTC
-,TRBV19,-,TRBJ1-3,CASSRPDSSGNTIYF,TGTGCCAGTAGTAGACCGGACAGCTCTGGAAACACCATATATTTT
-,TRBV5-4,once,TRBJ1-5,CASSLILGGGGLSNQPQHF,TGTGCCAGCAGCTTGATCCTTGGGGGAGGGGGGCTCAGCAATCAGCCCCAGCATTTT
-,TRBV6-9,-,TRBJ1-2,CASSKRGAGAGYTF,TGTGCCAGCAGTAAACGGGGGGCAGGGGCTGGCTACACCTTC
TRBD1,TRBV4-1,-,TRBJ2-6,CASSQLPGQGAKTSGANVLTF,TGCGCCAGCAGCCAATTACCGGGACAGGGGGCGAAAACCTCTGGGGCCAACGTCCTGACTTTC
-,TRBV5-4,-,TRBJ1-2,CASSYGHANYGYTF,TGTGCCAGCAGCTACGGACACGCTAACTATGGCTACACCTTC
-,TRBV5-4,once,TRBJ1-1,CASSLSTLTEAFF,TGTGCCAGCAGCTTGTCTACGTTGACTGAAGCTTTCTTT
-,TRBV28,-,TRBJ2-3,CASRSIQADTQYF,TGTGCCAGCAGAAGCATCCAAGCAGATACGCAGTATTTT
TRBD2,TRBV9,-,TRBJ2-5,CASSVGAGGLQETQYF,TGTGCCAGCAGCGTAGGGGCGGGAGGGCTCCAAGAGACCCAGTACTTC
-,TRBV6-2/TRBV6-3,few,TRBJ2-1,CASSYSTKAGPGDEQFF,TGTGCCAGCAGTTACTCGACAAAGGCAGGGCCGGGAGATGAGCAGTTCTTC
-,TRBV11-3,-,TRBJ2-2,CASSHRYAANTGELFF,TGTGCCAGCAGCCACAGATATGCAGCGAACACCGGGGAGCTGTTTTTT
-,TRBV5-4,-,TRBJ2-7,CASSPGMDSYEQYF,TGTGCCAGCAGCCCGGGGATGGATTCCTACGAGCAGTACTTC